These 8 T cell receptor beta chains came from one sample sequenced in a study of T-cell reconstitution after alpha-beta-depleted transplantation in children. Study observations and caveats: One year after transplant, T-cell counts and diversity came mostly from newly produced T cells.

Researchers prepared the TCRbeta library using unique molecular identifiers, the study reports. TCRdb used MiXCR to reprocess the PCR reads, holding one entry per CDR3 protein. The sample has a few hundred thousand distinct CDR3 sequences, around 7.1% seen once. No antigen has been identified for these receptors. Sequencing used peripheral blood, obtained 360 days after TCRalphabeta/CD19-depleted stem cell transplant. Receptors originate from a female patient aged 2 to 10 who had a stem cell transplant for Fanconi anemia, so the T cells may come from the graft donor.

This clonotype was counted between two and nine times. The gene calls are TRBV4-2 and TRBJ2-3, with TRBD2 matching over 12 bases. The germline gives CDR1 LGHNA, CDR2 YNFKEQ. The CDR3 extends over 16 amino acids. V dropped 1 base and J dropped 6; count of bases not matched to a gene: 5. CDR3 bases: TGTGCCAGCAGCCAAGGACTAGCGGGAGCGGAGGATACGCAGTATTTT. Translating it yields CASSQGLAGAEDTQYF.

With respect to this clonotype: This may arise from a read error, as a much more abundant clone is one base away. CDR3 bases: TGTGCCAGCAGTGAAGCGGGGGTCTACGAGCAGTACTTC. Translating gives CASSEAGVYEQYF. The V call is TRBV2, the J call TRBJ2-7; TRBD1 or TRBD2 may be the D gene (5 bases each). V gave up 0 bases and J gave up 3 bases, with 6 bases separating them. Germline V lookup: CDR1 SNHLY, CDR2 FYNNEI. The CDR3 spans 13 residues.

The chain employs TRBV2 and TRBJ2-5; 10 nucleotides line up with TRBD2. The CDR3 extends over 18 amino acids. Germline lookup yields CDR1 SNHLY and CDR2 FYNNEI. The CDR3 region has the DNA TGTACCATCAGTAAAACTAGCGGGACGTCTAAATTACAAGAGACCCAGTACTTC. Amino acid sequence: CTISKTSGTSKLQETQYF.

This clonotype was detected many times. The CDR3 sequence is CASSQGAGVGHEQFF. In nucleotides, the CDR3 is TGCGCCAGCAGCCAAGGGGCGGGGGTGGGGCATGAGCAGTTCTTC. The rearrangement joins TRBV4-3 to TRBJ2-1, with TRBD2 matching over 7 bases. CDR3 length: 15 residues. Germline V gene sequence: CDR1 LGHNA, CDR2 YSLEER. The V gene end was trimmed by 1 base and the J gene end by 8 bases; junction bases not matched to a gene: 8.

The chain joins TRBV4-2 to TRBJ2-2; no reliable D call. Germline CDR1 LGHNA, CDR2 YNFKEQ. V lost 3 bases and J 0 bases, leaving 11 bases between the germline ends. The CDR3 spans 16 residues. The CDR3 region is CASSHSEDANTGELFF. CDR3 DNA: TGTGCCAGCAGCCACTCTGAGGACGCGAACACCGGGGAGCTGTTTTTT.

This clonotype has only a few counts. The rearrangement joins TRBV25-1 to TRBJ1-2, with D perhaps TRBD1 (6 bases). The CDR3 spans 17 residues. Germline CDR1 is MGHDK and CDR2 is SYGVNS. The V gene lost 6 bases and the J gene lost 1 base, with 21 bases spanning the gap. CDR3 coding DNA: TGTGCCAGCAGGGCCAACCACGGACAGTCGTTTAACTATGGCTACACCTTC. Translating gives CASRANHGQSFNYGYTF.

The sample holds many counts of this clonotype. The chain carries TRBV20-1 and TRBJ2-1; D call uncertain. Germline CDR1 and CDR2: DFQATT and SNEGSKA (reference sequence). With 7 bases removed from V and 9 bases from J, the gap between germline ends came to 16 bases. The CDR3 has 12 residues. The CDR3 sequence: CSVCRPLCEQFF. The CDR3 nucleotides read TGCAGTGTTTGCAGGCCCCTCTGTGAGCAGTTCTTC.

This clonotype was counted a few times. V and J are TRBV7-9 and TRBJ2-5; D not resolved. Germline V gene data show CDR1 as SEHNR and CDR2 as FQNEAQ (reference sequence). This CDR3 has 12 residues. The ends were cut back, 5 bases at V and 5 bases at J, with 9 bases in the middle. CDR3 sequence: CASSPGWETQYF. The CDR3 region has the DNA TGTGCCAGCAGCCCCGGTTGGGAGACCCAGTACTTC.